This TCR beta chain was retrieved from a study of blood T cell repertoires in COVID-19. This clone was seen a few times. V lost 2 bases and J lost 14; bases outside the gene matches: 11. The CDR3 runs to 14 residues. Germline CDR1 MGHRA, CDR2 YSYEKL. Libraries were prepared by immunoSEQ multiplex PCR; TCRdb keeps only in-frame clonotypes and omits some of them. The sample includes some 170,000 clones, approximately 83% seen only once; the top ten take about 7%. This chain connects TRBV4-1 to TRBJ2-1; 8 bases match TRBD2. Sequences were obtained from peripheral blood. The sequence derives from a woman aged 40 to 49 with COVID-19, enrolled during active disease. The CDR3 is CASSQLLGLGGKFF. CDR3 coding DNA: TGCGCCAGCAGCCAACTACTGGGACTAGGCGGAAAGTTCTTC.